This T cell receptor (beta chain) comes out of a study of blood T cell repertoires in COVID-19. Study information: COVID-19 samples from acute and convalescent phases originated in the United States, Italy and Spain.

Under the authors' procedure: Reference gene primers were amplified, and this amplification served to estimate nucleated cell counts. Using immunoSEQ multiplex PCR, the repertoire was profiled, and TCRdb retains in-frame clones only, with some absent. V and J calls and clone size follow that table, whereas D and trimming were derived from the DNA. This sample has roughly 260,000 clones, with 82% found just once. Germline V CDR1 and CDR2: SGHTA, FQGNSA. The CDR3 consists of 14 residues. V lost 5 bases to trimming and J lost 5 bases; unmatched junction nucleotides: 6. The genes are TRBV7-2 and TRBJ1-5; TRBD1 agrees at 7 bases. The material sequenced was peripheral blood. The source is a woman of 80 years or more with active or convalescent COVID-19. The CDR3 DNA reads TGTGCCAGCAGCCCACGACAGGGCGATCAGCCCCAGCATTTT. Encoded protein: CASSPRQGDQPQHF.